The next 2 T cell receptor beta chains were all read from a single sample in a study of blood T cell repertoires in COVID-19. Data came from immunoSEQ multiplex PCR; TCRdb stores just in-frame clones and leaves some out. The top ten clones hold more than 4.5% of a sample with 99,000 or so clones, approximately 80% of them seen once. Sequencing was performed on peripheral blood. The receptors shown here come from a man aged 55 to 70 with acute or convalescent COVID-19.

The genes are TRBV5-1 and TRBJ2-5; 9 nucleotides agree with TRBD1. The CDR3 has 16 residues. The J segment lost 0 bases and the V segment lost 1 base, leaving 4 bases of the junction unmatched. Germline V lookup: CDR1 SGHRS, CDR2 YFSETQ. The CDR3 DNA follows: TGCGCCAGCAGCTTGACAGGGGGCGAGAACCAAGAGACCCAGTACTTC. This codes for CASSLTGGENQETQYF.

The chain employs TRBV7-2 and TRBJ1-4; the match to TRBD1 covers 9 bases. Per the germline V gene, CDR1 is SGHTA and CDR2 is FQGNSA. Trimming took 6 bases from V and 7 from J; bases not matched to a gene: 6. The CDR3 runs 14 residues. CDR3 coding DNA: TGTGCCAGCAGGCGTGGGACAGGGAGTGAAAAACTGTTTTTT. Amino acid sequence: CASRRGTGSEKLFF.